This TCR beta chain was observed in a study of shared clonotypes between healthy human individuals. The protocol was immunoSEQ multiplex PCR, while the TCRdb copy is restricted to in-frame clones and leaves out a portion. The table lists about 2.4 million clones, approximately 94% of them singletons. This CDR3 comprises 13 residues. V shed 1 base and J shed 6 bases, with 7 bases lying between them. CDR1 is SNHLY, CDR2 FYNNEI, per germline. The sequencing sample was made of naive CD4+ T cells sorted from blood. Subset here: CD45RA+ positively selected. The TCR comes from a man aged 18 to 35 in good health. The V gene is TRBV2, the J gene TRBJ2-1; D uncertain. CDR3 sequence (DNA): TGTGCCAGCAGTGAAGTTCAGGCCAATGAGCAGTTCTTC. Residues: CASSEVQANEQFF.